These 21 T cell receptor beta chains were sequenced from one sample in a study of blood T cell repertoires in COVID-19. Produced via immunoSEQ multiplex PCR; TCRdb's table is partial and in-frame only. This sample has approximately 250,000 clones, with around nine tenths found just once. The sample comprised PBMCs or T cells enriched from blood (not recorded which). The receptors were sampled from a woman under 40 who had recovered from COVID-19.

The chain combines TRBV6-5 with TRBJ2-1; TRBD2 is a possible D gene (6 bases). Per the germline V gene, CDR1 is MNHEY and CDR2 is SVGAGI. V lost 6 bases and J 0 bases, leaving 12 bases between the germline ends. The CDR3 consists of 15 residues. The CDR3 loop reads CASSATGGSYNEQFF. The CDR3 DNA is TGTGCCAGCAGCGCCACCGGGGGCTCCTACAATGAGCAGTTCTTC.

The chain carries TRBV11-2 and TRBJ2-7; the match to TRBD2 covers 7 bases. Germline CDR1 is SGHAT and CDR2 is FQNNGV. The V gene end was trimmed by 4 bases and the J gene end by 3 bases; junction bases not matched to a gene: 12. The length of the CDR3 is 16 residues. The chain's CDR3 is CASSSIRGRADYEQYF. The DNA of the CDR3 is TGTGCCAGCAGCTCTATCAGAGGGAGGGCCGACTACGAGCAGTACTTC. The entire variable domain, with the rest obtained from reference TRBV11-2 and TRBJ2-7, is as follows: EAGVAQSPRYKIIEKRQSVAFWCNPISGHATLYWYQQILGQGPKLLIQFQNNGVVDDSQLPKDRFSAERLKGVDSTLKIQPAKLEDSAVYLCASSSIRGRADYEQYFGPGTRLTVT.

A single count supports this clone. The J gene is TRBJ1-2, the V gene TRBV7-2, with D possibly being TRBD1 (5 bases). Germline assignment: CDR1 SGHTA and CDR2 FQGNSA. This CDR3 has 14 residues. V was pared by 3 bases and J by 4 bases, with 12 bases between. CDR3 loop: CASSFVEGTYGYTF. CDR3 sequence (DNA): TGTGCCAGCAGCTTCGTGGAGGGGACCTATGGCTACACCTTC.

The CDR3 loop is CASSQDLTDYGYTF. As DNA, the CDR3 is TGTGCCAGCAGCCAAGATCTCACGGACTATGGCTACACCTTC. V usage is TRBV14 and J usage is TRBJ1-2, with D unresolved. From germline, CDR1 is SGHDN and CDR2 FVKESK. V shed 0 bases and J shed 3 bases, with 8 bases lying between them. The CDR3 contains 14 residues.

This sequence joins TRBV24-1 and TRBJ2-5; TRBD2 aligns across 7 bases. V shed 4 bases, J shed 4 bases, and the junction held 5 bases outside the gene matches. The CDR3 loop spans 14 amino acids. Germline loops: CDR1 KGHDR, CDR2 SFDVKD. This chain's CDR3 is CATSDSGTTETQYF. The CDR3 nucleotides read TGTGCCACCAGTGACTCCGGGACTACAGAGACCCAGTACTTC.

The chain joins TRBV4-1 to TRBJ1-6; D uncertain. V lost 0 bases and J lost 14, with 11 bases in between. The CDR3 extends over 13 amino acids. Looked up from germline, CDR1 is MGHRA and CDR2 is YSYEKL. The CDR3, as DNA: TGCGCCAGCAGCCAAGAGTCCCTATCGGCCCTCCACTTT. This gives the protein CASSQESLSALHF.

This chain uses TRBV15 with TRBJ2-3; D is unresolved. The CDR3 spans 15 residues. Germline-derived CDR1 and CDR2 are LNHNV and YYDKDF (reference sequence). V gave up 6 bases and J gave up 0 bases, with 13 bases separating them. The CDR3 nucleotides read TGTGCCACCAGACGTACTGTCACTAGCACAGATACGCAGTATTTT. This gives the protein CATRRTVTSTDTQYF.

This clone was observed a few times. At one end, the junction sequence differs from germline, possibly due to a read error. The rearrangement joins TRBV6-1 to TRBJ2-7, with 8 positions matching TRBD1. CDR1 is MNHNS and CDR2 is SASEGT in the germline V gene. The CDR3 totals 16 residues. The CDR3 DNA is TGTGCCAGCAGGGAAGCCCAGGGGGCTACGGGCTACGAGCAGTACTTC. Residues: CASREAQGATGYEQYF.

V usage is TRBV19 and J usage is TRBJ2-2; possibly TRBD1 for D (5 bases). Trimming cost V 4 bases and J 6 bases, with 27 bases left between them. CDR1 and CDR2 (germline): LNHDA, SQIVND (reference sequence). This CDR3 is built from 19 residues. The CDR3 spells CASSTLQVYPKLVAGELFF. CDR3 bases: TGTGCCAGTAGTACTCTACAGGTCTACCCAAAGCTCGTCGCCGGGGAGCTGTTTTTT.

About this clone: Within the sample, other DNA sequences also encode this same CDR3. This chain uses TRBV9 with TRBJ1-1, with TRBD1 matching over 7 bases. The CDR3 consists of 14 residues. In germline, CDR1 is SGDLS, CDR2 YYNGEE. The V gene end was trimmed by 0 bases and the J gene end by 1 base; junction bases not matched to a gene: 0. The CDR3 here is CASSVDRGNTEAFF. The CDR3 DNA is TGTGCCAGCAGCGTAGACAGGGGGAACACTGAAGCTTTCTTT.

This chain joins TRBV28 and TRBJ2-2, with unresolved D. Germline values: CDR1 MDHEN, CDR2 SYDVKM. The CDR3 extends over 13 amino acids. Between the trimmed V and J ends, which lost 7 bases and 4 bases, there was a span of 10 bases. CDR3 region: CASTKPGTGELFF. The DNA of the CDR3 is TGTGCCAGCACTAAACCGGGCACCGGGGAGCTGTTTTTT.

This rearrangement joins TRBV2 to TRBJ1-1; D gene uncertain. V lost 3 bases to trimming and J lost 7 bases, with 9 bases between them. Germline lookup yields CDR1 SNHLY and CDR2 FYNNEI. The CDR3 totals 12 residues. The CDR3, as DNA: TGTGCCAGCAGTGAGTCAGGTATTGAAGCTTTCTTT. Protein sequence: CASSESGIEAFF.

The CDR3 DNA reads TGCGCCAGCAGCTTGCGCGGGACAGGGGGGGTACAAGAGACCCAGTACTTC. It codes for CASSLRGTGGVQETQYF. V gene TRBV5-1 combines with J gene TRBJ2-5, with 11 bases that match TRBD1. The CDR3 consists of 17 residues. Germline CDR1 SGHRS, CDR2 YFSETQ. The junction had 7 bases not matched to a gene; V was cut back by 1 base and J by 2 bases.

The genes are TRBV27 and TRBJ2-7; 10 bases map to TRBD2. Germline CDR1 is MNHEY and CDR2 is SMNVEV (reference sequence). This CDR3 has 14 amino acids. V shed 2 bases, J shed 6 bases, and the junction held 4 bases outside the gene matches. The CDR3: CASSLLAGAGEQYF. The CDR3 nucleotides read TGTGCCAGCAGTTTACTAGCGGGAGCTGGCGAGCAGTACTTC.

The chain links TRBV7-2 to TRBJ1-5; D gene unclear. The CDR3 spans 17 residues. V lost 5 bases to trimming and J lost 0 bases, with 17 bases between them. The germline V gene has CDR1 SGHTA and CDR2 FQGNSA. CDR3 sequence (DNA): TGTGCCAGCAGCGTCCGGGATTCAATGATTAGCAATCAGCCCCAGCATTTT. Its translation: CASSVRDSMISNQPQHF.

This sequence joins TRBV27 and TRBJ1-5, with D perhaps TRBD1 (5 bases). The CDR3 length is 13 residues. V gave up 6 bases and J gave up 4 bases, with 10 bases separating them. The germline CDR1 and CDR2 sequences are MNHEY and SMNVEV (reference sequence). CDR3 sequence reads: CASRLNRNQPQHF. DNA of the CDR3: TGTGCCAGCAGACTAAACAGGAATCAGCCCCAGCATTTT.

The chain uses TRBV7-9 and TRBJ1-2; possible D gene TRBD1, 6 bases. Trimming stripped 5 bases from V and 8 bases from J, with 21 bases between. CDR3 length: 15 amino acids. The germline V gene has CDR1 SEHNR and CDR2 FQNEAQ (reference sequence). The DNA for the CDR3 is TGTGCCAGCAGCCTAGGGGGGGGCGTAGCGGGCGGCTACACCTTC. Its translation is CASSLGGGVAGGYTF. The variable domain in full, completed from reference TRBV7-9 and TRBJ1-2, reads DTGVSQNPRHKITKRGQNVTFRCDPISEHNRLYWYRQTLGQGPEFLTYFQNEAQLEKSRLLSDRFSAERPKGSFSTLEIQRTEQGDSAMYLCASSLGGGVAGGYTFGSGTRLTVV.

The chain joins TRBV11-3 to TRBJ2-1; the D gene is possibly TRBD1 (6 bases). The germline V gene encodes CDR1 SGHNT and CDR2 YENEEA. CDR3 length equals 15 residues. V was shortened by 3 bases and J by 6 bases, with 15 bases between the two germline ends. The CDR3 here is CASSFRTATVNEQFF. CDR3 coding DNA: TGTGCCAGCAGCTTTAGGACAGCTACAGTCAATGAGCAGTTCTTC.

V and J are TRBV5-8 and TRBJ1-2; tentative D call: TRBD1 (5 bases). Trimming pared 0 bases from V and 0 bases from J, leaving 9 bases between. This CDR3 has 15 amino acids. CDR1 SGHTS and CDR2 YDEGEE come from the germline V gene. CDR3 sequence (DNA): TGTGCCAGCAGCTTGGAAGCAGGGACTAACTATGGCTACACCTTC. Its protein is CASSLEAGTNYGYTF. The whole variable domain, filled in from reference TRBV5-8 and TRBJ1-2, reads EAGVTQSPTHLIKTRGQQATLRCSPISGHTSVYWYQQALGLGLQFLLWYDEGEERNRGNFPPRFSGRQFPNYSSELNVNALELEDSALYLCASSLEAGTNYGYTFGSGTRLTVV.

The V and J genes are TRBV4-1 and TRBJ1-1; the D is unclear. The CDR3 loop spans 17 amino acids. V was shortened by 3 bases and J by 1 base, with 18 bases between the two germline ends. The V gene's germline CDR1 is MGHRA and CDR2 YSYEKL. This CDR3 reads CASSHLGRSLRNTEAFF. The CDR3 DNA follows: TGCGCCAGCAGCCATCTCGGAAGGAGCCTAAGGAACACTGAAGCTTTCTTT.

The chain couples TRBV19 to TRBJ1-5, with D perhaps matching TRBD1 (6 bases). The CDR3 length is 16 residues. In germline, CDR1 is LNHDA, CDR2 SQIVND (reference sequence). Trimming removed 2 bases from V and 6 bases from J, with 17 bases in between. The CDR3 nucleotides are TGTGCCAGTAGTATAATAGAGGGGGGGGATGGTCAGCCCCAGCATTTT. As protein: CASSIIEGGDGQPQHF.